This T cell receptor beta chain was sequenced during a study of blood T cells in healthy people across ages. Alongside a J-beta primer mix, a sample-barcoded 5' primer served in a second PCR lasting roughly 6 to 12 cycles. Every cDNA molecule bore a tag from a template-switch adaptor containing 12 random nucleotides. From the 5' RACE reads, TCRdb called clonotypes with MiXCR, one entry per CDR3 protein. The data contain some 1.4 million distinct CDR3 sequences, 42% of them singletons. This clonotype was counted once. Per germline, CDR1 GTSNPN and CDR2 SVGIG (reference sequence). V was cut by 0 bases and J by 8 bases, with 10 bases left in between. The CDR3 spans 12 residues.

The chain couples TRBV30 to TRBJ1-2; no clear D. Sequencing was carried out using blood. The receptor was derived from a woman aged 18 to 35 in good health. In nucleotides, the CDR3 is TGTGCCTGGAGTGTATCTCAGCGGGGCTACACCTTC. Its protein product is CAWSVSQRGYTF.